The next 24 T cell receptor beta chains were all read from a single sample in a study of T cell changes during pregnancy in multiple sclerosis. The protocol was immunoSEQ multiplex PCR, while the TCRdb copy is restricted to in-frame clones and leaves out a portion. Among around 50,000 clones listed, around nine tenths were seen once. Sequenced input: peripheral blood from another person, used as feeder cells. These receptors were collected from a human donor whose cells served as feeder cells for cultures in a pregnancy study.

CDR3 sequence reads: CASSLLYRFHEQYF. DNA for the CDR3: TGTGCCAGCAGTTTATTGTACAGGTTTCACGAGCAGTACTTC. The chain joins TRBV27 to TRBJ2-7; D possibly corresponds to TRBD1 (5 bases). Germline lookup yields CDR1 MNHEY and CDR2 SMNVEV (reference sequence). The CDR3 length is 14 residues. V was clipped by 1 base and J by 5 bases, with 12 bases between them.

This chain connects TRBV19 to TRBJ1-3; no firm D call. Germline CDR1 LNHDA, CDR2 SQIVND (reference sequence). The CDR3 extends over 16 amino acids. The V end lost 3 bases, the J end lost 1 base, and 13 bases lay between the germline ends. The DNA for the CDR3 is TGTGCCAGTAGTATTGGTGGACTCAGTTCTGGAAACACCATATATTTT. As protein: CASSIGGLSSGNTIYF.

The rearrangement joins TRBV4-3 to TRBJ2-7; TRBD1 might be the D (6 bases). The CDR3 covers 15 residues. The V end was cut by 0 bases, the J end by 0 bases, with 9 bases between. From germline, CDR1 is LGHNA and CDR2 YSLEER. CDR3 sequence (DNA): TGCGCCAGCAGCCAAGAACAGGGCATCTCCTACGAGCAGTACTTC. It codes for CASSQEQGISYEQYF.

The chain joins TRBV30 to TRBJ1-6, with unresolved D. V gave up 0 bases and J gave up 0 bases, with 15 bases separating them. The germline V gene encodes CDR1 GTSNPN and CDR2 SVGIG (reference sequence). The CDR3 has 18 residues. As DNA, the CDR3 is TGTGCCTGGAGTGTACGCCCCAGTACCATCTCCTATAATTCACCCCTCCACTTT. Translated: CAWSVRPSTISYNSPLHF. Supplemented by reference TRBV30 and TRBJ1-6, the full variable domain reads SQTIHQWPATLVQPVGSPLSLECTVEGTSNPNLYWYRQAAGRGLQLLFYSVGIGQISSEVPQNLSASRPQDRQFILSSKKLLLSDSGFYLCAWSVRPSTISYNSPLHFGNGTRLTVT.

The rearrangement uses TRBV5-4 and TRBJ1-2; D might be TRBD1 (6 bases). V dropped 2 bases and J dropped 5 bases, with 16 bases sitting between them. The CDR3 length is 15 residues. CDR1 and CDR2 from the germline V gene are SGHNT and YYREEE (reference sequence). For the CDR3, the DNA is TGTGCCAGCAGCTTTAATTTGGAGGGGGGTTATGGCTACACCTTC. It yields the protein CASSFNLEGGYGYTF. Together with reference TRBV5-4 and TRBJ1-2, the CDR3 gives the full variable domain: ETGVTQSPTHLIKTRGQQVTLRCSSQSGHNTVSWYQQALGQGPQFIFQYYREEENGRGNFPPRFSGLQFPNYSSELNVNALELDDSALYLCASSFNLEGGYGYTFGSGTRLTVV.

J is TRBJ2-3 and V is TRBV4-1, with 8 nucleotides matching TRBD1. Germline V gene sequence: CDR1 MGHRA, CDR2 YSYEKL. The CDR3 is 17 amino acids. With 2 bases clipped from V and 0 bases from J, the junction kept 7 bases outside the gene matches. The DNA for the CDR3 is TGCGCCAGCAGCCAACTCACCGGGACAGGTAGCACAGATACGCAGTATTTT. Residues: CASSQLTGTGSTDTQYF.

The chain uses TRBV2 and TRBJ2-6; D call uncertain. The V and J ends lost 1 base and 1 base respectively, with 5 bases between them. The CDR3 is 15 residues long. The germline CDR1 and CDR2 sequences are SNHLY and FYNNEI. DNA of the CDR3: TGTGCCAGCAGTGAAGTTACATCTGGGGCCAACGTCCTGACTTTC. The encoded protein is CASSEVTSGANVLTF.

This clone was observed once. The V call is TRBV27, the J call TRBJ2-2, with D tentatively TRBD1 (6 bases). The CDR3 runs 17 residues. With 1 base removed from V and 1 base from J, the gap between germline ends came to 13 bases. CDR1 and CDR2 (germline): MNHEY, SMNVEV (reference sequence). In nucleotides, the CDR3 is TGTGCCAGCAGTTTATTAGTGGACAGCCTGAACACCGGGGAGCTGTTTTTT. Translation: CASSLLVDSLNTGELFF.

The V gene is TRBV19, the J gene TRBJ1-1; 8 positions agree with TRBD1. The germline gives CDR1 LNHDA, CDR2 SQIVND (reference sequence). CDR3 length equals 18 residues. V gave up 1 base and J gave up 1 base; unmatched junction bases: 11. The CDR3 loop reads CASSIGLVRTGKNTEAFF. The CDR3, as DNA: TGTGCCAGTAGTATAGGTTTAGTGCGGACAGGGAAGAACACTGAAGCTTTCTTT.

The chain joins TRBV5-1 to TRBJ2-7; 11 bases agree with TRBD1. Per the germline V gene, CDR1 is SGHRS and CDR2 is YFSETQ. After removal of 4 bases from V and 6 bases from J, the junction contained 3 bases not matched to a gene. This CDR3 has 13 residues. The CDR3 reads CASSQGQGGEQYF. CDR3 DNA: TGCGCCAGCAGCCAGGGACAGGGGGGCGAGCAGTACTTC.

The CDR3 protein is CASSRRRQGAGDTQYF. In DNA, the CDR3 is TGTGCCAGCAGCCGCCGTCGACAGGGGGCCGGAGATACGCAGTATTTT. The chain recombines TRBV5-4 with TRBJ2-3; 10 nucleotides agree with TRBD1. V gave up 4 bases and J gave up 5 bases; unmatched junction bases: 10. The CDR3 consists of 16 residues. Germline V lookup: CDR1 SGHNT, CDR2 YYREEE (reference sequence).

V gene TRBV28 combines with J gene TRBJ2-1, with 7 bases identical to TRBD2. Trimming cost V 4 bases and J 7 bases; bases outside gene matches: 16. Looked up from germline, CDR1 is MDHEN and CDR2 is SYDVKM. This CDR3 has 17 amino acids. This chain's CDR3 is CASSSLLTSALGNEQFF. The CDR3 coding sequence is TGTGCCAGCAGTTCCCTGCTTACTAGCGCCCTGGGGAATGAGCAGTTCTTC. Using reference TRBV28 and TRBJ2-1 for the parts outside the CDR3, the full variable domain is DVKVTQSSRYLVKRTGEKVFLECVQDMDHENMFWYRQDPGLGLRLIYFSYDVKMKEKGDIPEGYSVSREKKERFSLILESASTNQTSMYLCASSSLLTSALGNEQFFGPGTRLTVL.

This clone was seen a handful of times. Within the sample, other DNA sequences also encode this same CDR3. The chain has TRBV4-1 and TRBJ1-5, with D perhaps TRBD1 (5 bases). Trimming stripped 0 bases from V and 2 bases from J, with 11 bases between. The V gene's germline CDR1 is MGHRA and CDR2 YSYEKL. This CDR3 region has 16 residues. CDR3 nucleotides: TGCGCCAGCAGCCAAGATGGGGGGATTGGCAATCAGCCCCAGCATTTT. The encoded protein is CASSQDGGIGNQPQHF.

This rearrangement joins TRBV7-2 to TRBJ1-4; tentatively, D is TRBD1 (5 bases). V lost 5 bases, J lost 5 bases, and 9 bases lay in between. From germline, CDR1 is SGHTA and CDR2 FQGNSA. The CDR3 contains 13 residues. The CDR3 bases are TGTGCCAGCAGCCGCGGGGGGAATGAAAAACTGTTTTTT. This translates into CASSRGGNEKLFF.

The gene calls are TRBV5-6 and TRBJ2-7; D not resolved. V dropped 3 bases and J dropped 7 bases, with 8 bases sitting between them. Per the germline V gene, CDR1 is SGHDT and CDR2 is YYEEEE. The CDR3 is made up of 11 amino acids. Here the CDR3 reads CASSSAGEQYF. CDR3 coding DNA: TGTGCCAGCAGCTCAGCAGGAGAGCAGTACTTC.

With respect to this clone: Different DNA sequences within this sample yield the same CDR3. The genes are TRBV5-4 and TRBJ1-1; TRBD1 matches at 7 bases. The CDR3 totals 14 residues. J was trimmed by 1 base and V by 3 bases; bases with no gene match: 3. Germline lookup yields CDR1 SGHNT and CDR2 YYREEE (reference sequence). CDR3 amino acids: CASSSGQQNTEAFF. The CDR3 bases are TGTGCCAGCAGCTCGGGACAGCAGAACACTGAAGCTTTCTTT.

This clone was seen just once. The rearrangement joins TRBV7-3 to TRBJ2-3; weak D call: TRBD2 (5 bases). Trimming cost V 0 bases and J 0 bases, with 7 bases left between them. Per the germline V gene, CDR1 is SGHTA and CDR2 is FQGTGA. The CDR3 is 15 residues long. The CDR3 nucleotides are TGTGCCAGCAGCTTAACTAGCGTTAGCACAGATACGCAGTATTTT. It codes for CASSLTSVSTDTQYF.

As to this clone: The same CDR3 is also encoded by other DNA sequences in this sample. The rearrangement joins TRBV6-1 to TRBJ1-2, with 12 bases matching TRBD1. V lost 3 bases, J lost 4 bases, and 0 bases stayed unmatched. Germline CDR1 and CDR2: MNHNS and SASEGT. The CDR3 totals 14 residues. DNA for the CDR3: TGTGCCAGCAGTGAGGGACAGGGGGCCTATGGCTACACCTTC. Amino acids: CASSEGQGAYGYTF.

This clone appeared a single time. The chain employs TRBV4-1 and TRBJ2-7, with TRBD2 identical over 7 bases. Germline V CDR1 and CDR2: MGHRA, YSYEKL. V was pared by 2 bases and J by 4 bases, with 11 bases of the junction left unmatched. The CDR3 has 16 residues. Here the CDR3 reads CASSQSIGTAGYEQYF. The CDR3 DNA is TGCGCCAGCAGCCAATCAATTGGCACAGCGGGGTACGAGCAGTACTTC.

This chain links TRBV30 with TRBJ2-7; tentatively, D is TRBD2 (6 bases). Germline V gene sequence: CDR1 GTSNPN, CDR2 SVGIG (reference sequence). Between the trimmed V and J ends, which lost 1 base and 5 bases, there was a span of 12 bases. This CDR3 has 13 amino acids. As DNA, the CDR3 is TGTGCCTGGAGTGCGGGACTGAGGAACGAGCAGTACTTC. Protein: CAWSAGLRNEQYF.

This chain joins TRBV30 and TRBJ1-2; D is perhaps TRBD1 (6 bases). This CDR3 contains 14 residues. CDR1 and CDR2 (germline): GTSNPN, SVGIG (reference sequence). V lost 4 bases, J lost 3 bases, and 15 bases lay in between. The CDR3 loop reads CAWISFRQDYGYTF. CDR3 DNA: TGTGCCTGGATTTCCTTCCGACAGGACTATGGCTACACCTTC. Using reference TRBV30 and TRBJ1-2 for the parts outside the CDR3, the full variable domain is SQTIHQWPATLVQPVGSPLSLECTVEGTSNPNLYWYRQAAGRGLQLLFYSVGIGQISSEVPQNLSASRPQDRQFILSSKKLLLSDSGFYLCAWISFRQDYGYTFGSGTRLTVV.

V usage is TRBV5-6 and J usage is TRBJ2-1; 10 positions match TRBD1. The CDR3 covers 14 residues. Germline trimming cut 0 bases from V and 10 bases from J; bases unmatched to any gene: 4. Germline lookup yields CDR1 SGHDT and CDR2 YYEEEE. Here the CDR3 reads CASSLVPTGGEQFF. As DNA, the CDR3 is TGTGCCAGCAGCTTGGTCCCGACAGGGGGCGAGCAGTTCTTC.

The chain employs TRBV10-3 and TRBJ2-7; TRBD2 aligns across 10 bases. The trim removed 4 bases at V and 7 bases at J, leaving 7 bases unmatched. The germline gives CDR1 ENHRY, CDR2 SYGVKD. This CDR3 is built from 14 residues. CDR3 sequence reads: CAISALAGVGEQYF. The CDR3 DNA is TGTGCCATCAGTGCTCTAGCGGGAGTAGGGGAGCAGTACTTC.

The J gene is TRBJ2-1, the V gene TRBV2; no clear D. The V end lost 8 bases, the J end lost 4 bases, and 3 bases lay between the germline ends. Germline V CDR1 and CDR2: SNHLY, FYNNEI. CDR3 length equals 10 residues. The CDR3 here is CASAYNEQFF. The CDR3 nucleotides are TGTGCCAGCGCTTACAATGAGCAGTTCTTC.